The present T cell receptor beta chain was sequenced within a study of T cell responses to AZD1222 COVID-19 vaccine. Germline loops: CDR1 MNHEY, CDR2 SVGAGI. V was shortened by 7 bases and J by 4 bases, with 11 bases between the two germline ends. The CDR3 runs 13 residues. General study findings and limits: The sample set comprised mostly white British donors with more females, and clonal diversity was possibly underestimated. Spike-specific TCR breadth and depth went up after people got two AZD1222 doses.

The protocol was immunoSEQ multiplex PCR, while the TCRdb copy is restricted to in-frame clones and leaves out a portion. The sample lists some 170,000 clones, 85% to 90% seen once, with around 4.5% in the top ten. Remarks on this clone: The antigen is undetermined.

Material: peripheral blood, obtained 28 days after the second dose of the MenACWY control vaccine. The chain couples TRBV6-5 to TRBJ2-1; D is undetermined. The receptor's source is an adult who received the MenACWY meningococcal vaccine as a control. Here the CDR3 DNA reads TGTGCCAGCATGTTTGGCTCTTACAATGAGCAGTTCTTC. Protein sequence: CASMFGSYNEQFF.